This TCR beta chain was recorded in a study of molecular identifiers for immune sequencing clone quantification. J gave up 9 bases and V 5 bases, and 14 bases lay outside the gene matches. The length of the CDR3 is 16 residues. The germline gives CDR1 PRHDT, CDR2 FYEKMQ (reference sequence). Bulk TCR libraries were made with methods that had been previously described and with listed TCR primers. Via MiXCR, TCRdb re-called the PCR reads, giving one row per CDR3 protein. The sample records approximately 670,000 distinct CDR3 sequences, 20% being singletons. As to this clonotype: This may be a read error, as it is one base from a much larger clone.

Researchers sorted naive CD8 T cells as cells that were CD8+CD4-CCR7+CD45RA+. The sequenced material came from naive CD8+ T cells from blood, with Jurkat cell RNA spiked in. The subset was: FACS-sorted CD8+CD4-CCR7+CD45RA+ naive T cells. The chain couples TRBV13 to TRBJ2-1, with 9 bases that match TRBD2. This clonotype was obtained from a human donor in good health. Some libraries in this study had Jurkat cell RNA spiked in. Written as DNA, the CDR3 is TGTGCCAGCAGCCCCCACGGGACTAGCTCTCGCCCTGAGCAGTTCTTC. Protein product: CASSPHGTSSRPEQFF.